What follows are 23 T cell receptor beta chains derived from one specimen sequenced in a study of cytomegalovirus exposure and HLA in healthy donors. PCR used 60 Vbeta primers and 13 Jbeta primers. Profiling relied on immunoSEQ multiplex PCR, and the TCRdb table lists in-frame clones only, not all of them. The table includes roughly 98,000 clones, around three quarters detected once. Material for sequencing was PBMCs. The receptors here all came from a man aged 40-49 years in good health and CMV-seronegative.

V usage is TRBV18 and J usage is TRBJ1-2, with TRBD1 identical over 7 bases. Germline assignment: CDR1 KGHSH and CDR2 LQKENI. CDR3 size: 18 residues. Germline trimming cut 2 bases from V and 6 bases from J; bases unmatched to any gene: 18. This CDR3 reads CASSPGGQPRQAFHGYTF. In nucleotides, the CDR3 is TGTGCCAGCTCACCAGGGGGACAGCCTCGACAGGCTTTCCATGGCTACACCTTC.

This clone was observed once. A read error may account for a junction end that differs from germline. The V and J genes are TRBV7-9 and TRBJ2-5; D remains unclear. The CDR3 loop spans 13 amino acids. The germline V gene has CDR1 SEHNR and CDR2 FQNEAQ (reference sequence). The CDR3 DNA sequence: TGTTCCAGCAGCTTCACGCAGCAAGAGACCCAGTACTTC. It specifies CSSSFTQQETQYF.

This rearrangement joins TRBV6-5 to TRBJ2-1; 13 nucleotides match TRBD2. The CDR3 length is 15 residues. V gave up 5 bases and J gave up 7 bases; unmatched junction bases: 5. Germline V gives CDR1 MNHEY, CDR2 SVGAGI. CDR3 DNA sequence: TGTGCCAGCAGTCCTGGGACTAGCGGGGCTAATGAGCAGTTCTTC. Translating it yields CASSPGTSGANEQFF.

The rearrangement joins TRBV7-6 to TRBJ2-3; the D gene is possibly TRBD2 (6 bases). From germline, CDR1 is SGHVS and CDR2 FNYEAQ. Between the trimmed V and J ends, which lost 5 bases and 3 bases, there was a span of 6 bases. The CDR3 is made up of 12 amino acids. The CDR3 nucleotides read TGTGCCAGCAGCCGGGGGACAGATACGCAGTATTTT. This codes for CASSRGTDTQYF.

The chain has TRBV30 and TRBJ2-7; D remains ambiguous. V lost 0 bases and J 0 bases, leaving 6 bases between the germline ends. Looked up from germline, CDR1 is GTSNPN and CDR2 is SVGIG (reference sequence). This CDR3 is 13 amino acids long. CDR3 sequence: CAWSVDNSYEQYF. DNA for the CDR3: TGTGCCTGGAGTGTTGACAACTCCTACGAGCAGTACTTC.

There are a few counts of this clone. V and J are TRBV7-6 and TRBJ1-1, with 7 bases matching TRBD1. With V trimmed by 8 bases and J by 2 bases, 5 bases remained unmatched. Germline V gene lookup returns CDR1 SGHVS and CDR2 FNYEAQ. CDR3 length: 13 residues. CDR3 sequence: CASSRDRNTEAFF. In DNA, the CDR3 is TGTGCCAGCTCCCGGGACAGAAACACTGAAGCTTTCTTT.

V and J are TRBV6-5 and TRBJ2-2; possibly TRBD1 for D (6 bases). The V and J ends lost 6 bases and 1 base respectively, with 9 bases between them. Germline CDR1 MNHEY, CDR2 SVGAGI. This CDR3 comprises 14 residues. CDR3 bases: TGTGCCAGCAGGGGGACAAAGAACACCGGGGAGCTGTTTTTT. Protein: CASRGTKNTGELFF.

This chain links TRBV28 with TRBJ2-7; D is perhaps TRBD2 (6 bases). Germline V gene data show CDR1 as MDHEN and CDR2 as SYDVKM. V was clipped by 7 bases and J by 3 bases, with 16 bases between them. This CDR3 is built from 14 residues. CDR3 coding DNA: TGTGCCAGCATCCAGACGGGGGAACACTACGAGCAGTACTTC. Translation: CASIQTGEHYEQYF. Full variable domain (remainder filled in from reference TRBV28 and TRBJ2-7): DVKVTQSSRYLVKRTGEKVFLECVQDMDHENMFWYRQDPGLGLRLIYFSYDVKMKEKGDIPEGYSVSREKKERFSLILESASTNQTSMYLCASIQTGEHYEQYFGPGTRLTVT.

V is TRBV19 and J is TRBJ2-6; TRBD1 matches 9 bases. CDR3 size: 17 residues. CDR1 and CDR2 from the germline V gene are LNHDA and SQIVND (reference sequence). The trim removed 9 bases at V and 1 base at J, leaving 10 bases unmatched. The CDR3 region has the DNA TGTGCCAGCCCCAGGGACAGGGAATCGTCTGGGGCCAACGTCCTGACTTTC. It specifies CASPRDRESSGANVLTF.

This sequence joins TRBV19 and TRBJ2-2, with 12 nucleotides matching TRBD2. Germline trimming cut 5 bases from V and 2 bases from J; bases unmatched to any gene: 0. The length of the CDR3 is 15 residues. CDR1 and CDR2 (germline): LNHDA, SQIVND (reference sequence). In DNA, the CDR3 is TGTGCCAGTAGTGGACTAGCGGGAAACACCGGGGAGCTGTTTTTT. It codes for CASSGLAGNTGELFF.

Only a few counts were recorded for this clone. The gene calls are TRBV19 and TRBJ2-7; 12 nucleotides line up with TRBD2. Germline V CDR1 and CDR2: LNHDA, SQIVND (reference sequence). The J segment lost 3 bases and the V segment lost 5 bases, leaving 5 bases of the junction unmatched. The CDR3 is 15 amino acids. The CDR3 spells CASSAQLAGGYEQYF. DNA for the CDR3: TGTGCCAGTAGTGCCCAACTAGCGGGAGGCTACGAGCAGTACTTC.

The chain employs TRBV19 and TRBJ2-5; 12 nucleotides align to TRBD2. The CDR3 covers 15 residues. V lost 4 bases to trimming and J lost 2 bases; unmatched junction nucleotides: 2. Germline lookup yields CDR1 LNHDA and CDR2 SQIVND (reference sequence). The CDR3 protein is CASSRTSGVQETQYF. CDR3 DNA: TGTGCCAGTAGTAGGACTAGCGGGGTACAAGAGACCCAGTACTTC.

The chain recombines TRBV2 with TRBJ2-7, with 11 bases aligning to TRBD2. Germline CDR1 and CDR2: SNHLY and FYNNEI. With V trimmed by 1 base and J by 2 bases, 1 base remained unmatched. This CDR3 is built from 15 residues. This CDR3 reads CASSEGLAGTYEQYF. The CDR3 bases are TGTGCCAGCAGTGAAGGACTAGCGGGAACCTACGAGCAGTACTTC.

The chain links TRBV7-8 to TRBJ2-1; 8 bases agree with TRBD2. Trimming cost V 3 bases and J 9 bases; bases outside gene matches: 7. CDR3 length: 14 residues. Per germline, CDR1 SGHVS and CDR2 FQNEAQ. This CDR3 reads CASSFLLAEGEQFF. As DNA, the CDR3 is TGTGCCAGCAGCTTTTTACTAGCGGAAGGTGAGCAGTTCTTC.

The chain has TRBV7-2 and TRBJ2-3; the D is unclear. V lost 7 bases, J lost 0 bases, and 8 bases lay in between. The germline V gene encodes CDR1 SGHTA and CDR2 FQGNSA. The CDR3 is 13 residues long. CDR3 amino acids: CASTLRSTDTQYF. As DNA, the CDR3 is TGTGCCAGCACTCTGAGGAGCACAGATACGCAGTATTTT.

This rearrangement joins TRBV9 to TRBJ2-3; no clear D gene. The CDR3 is made up of 11 amino acids. Trimming pared 6 bases from V and 6 bases from J, leaving 8 bases between. Germline-derived CDR1 and CDR2 are SGDLS and YYNGEE. The chain's CDR3 is CASTPPDTQYF. DNA for the CDR3: TGTGCCAGCACCCCCCCGGATACGCAGTATTTT.

The V and J genes are TRBV11-2 and TRBJ2-3; TRBD2 matches at 7 bases. This CDR3 spans 14 amino acids. The V gene end was trimmed by 5 bases and the J gene end by 0 bases; junction bases not matched to a gene: 2. Germline assignment: CDR1 SGHAT and CDR2 FQNNGV. The CDR3 loop is CASSRGGSTDTQYF. Here the CDR3 DNA reads TGTGCCAGCAGCCGCGGGGGTAGCACAGATACGCAGTATTTT.

V is TRBV28 and J is TRBJ1-4, with a tentative D call TRBD1 (5 bases). The CDR3 is made up of 12 amino acids. Looked up from germline, CDR1 is MDHEN and CDR2 is SYDVKM. Between the trimmed V and J ends, which lost 6 bases and 7 bases, there was a span of 9 bases. The DNA of the CDR3 is TGTGCCAGCAGCTCCGGGGGTGAAAAACTGTTTTTT. Protein: CASSSGGEKLFF.

The V and J genes are TRBV28 and TRBJ2-5; D is perhaps TRBD2 (6 bases). Germline CDR1 and CDR2: MDHEN and SYDVKM. Trimming took off 2 bases at V and 2 bases at J, with 21 bases between the two ends. This CDR3 region has 18 residues. The CDR3 sequence: CASSLPRGSGDKQETQYF. CDR3 DNA sequence: TGTGCCAGCAGTTTACCCCGGGGATCGGGAGATAAGCAAGAGACCCAGTACTTC.

This rearrangement joins TRBV7-6 to TRBJ2-7, with 9 bases fitting TRBD1. This CDR3 region has 14 residues. CDR1 is SGHVS, CDR2 FNYEAQ, per germline. V lost 6 bases, J lost 2 bases, and 5 bases stayed unmatched. CDR3 loop: CASSSGTGTYEQYF. For the CDR3, the DNA is TGTGCCAGCAGTTCCGGGACAGGGACCTACGAGCAGTACTTC.

This clone was counted between two and nine times. The rearrangement joins TRBV11-1 to TRBJ2-3; D is possibly TRBD2 (5 bases). Germline V CDR1 and CDR2: SGHAT, FQDESV (reference sequence). The CDR3 consists of 15 residues. Between the trimmed V and J ends, which lost 3 bases and 6 bases, there was a span of 16 bases. This CDR3 is CASSFKGRVGDTQYF. The CDR3 bases are TGTGCCAGCAGCTTCAAAGGGAGAGTGGGCGATACGCAGTATTTT.

This clone showed up just a few times. The V gene is TRBV4-2, the J gene TRBJ1-1; D unresolved. The CDR3 is made up of 13 amino acids. Germline CDR1 and CDR2: LGHNA and YNFKEQ. The germline V and J ends were trimmed by 0 bases and 10 bases, with 12 bases remaining between them. This chain's CDR3 is CASSQEGRSGAFF. Here the CDR3 DNA reads TGTGCCAGCAGCCAAGAAGGTAGGAGCGGAGCTTTCTTT.

This clone has a single count. The V and J genes are TRBV5-4 and TRBJ2-3; D might be TRBD1 (5 bases). The CDR3 spans 15 residues. V lost 0 bases, J lost 0 bases, and 8 bases lay in between. CDR1 and CDR2 from the germline V gene are SGHNT and YYREEE (reference sequence). This CDR3 reads CASSLGGASTDTQYF. The CDR3 DNA reads TGTGCCAGCAGCTTGGGTGGGGCGAGCACAGATACGCAGTATTTT. Based on the CDR3 plus reference TRBV5-4 and TRBJ2-3, the full variable domain is ETGVTQSPTHLIKTRGQQVTLRCSSQSGHNTVSWYQQALGQGPQFIFQYYREEENGRGNFPPRFSGLQFPNYSSELNVNALELDDSALYLCASSLGGASTDTQYFGPGTRLTVL.